This T cell receptor (beta chain) was documented in a study of graft-versus-host responses after intestinal transplantation. Study-wide background: Anti-thymocyte globulin induction preceded two to four years of tacrolimus and steroid maintenance in all recipients.

Sequencing used immunoSEQ multiplex PCR; TCRdb keeps in-frame clones, though not all of them. The table has about 97,000 clones, 75% to 95% seen once. Overall study results and limits: Across patients carrying graft-donor T cell macrochimerism, allografts held high graft-versus-host to host-versus-graft clonal ratios. Declines in HvG clones occurring early post-transplant were associated with peak circulating GvH clone levels.

Points on this clone: The antigen is undetermined.

The TCR originated in a human patient who received an intestinal transplant, so some T cells may come from the graft donor. The input for sequencing was PBMCs, taken 450 to 480 days after intestinal transplant.

CDR3 DNA sequence: TGTGCCAGTAGAGGGGGACTAGCGGGGGACCAAGAGACCCAGTACTTC. It is translated as CASRGGLAGDQETQYF. The chain carries TRBV19 and TRBJ2-5, with 14 bases aligning to TRBD2. J lost 0 bases, V lost 6 bases, and 3 bases had no gene match. Per the germline V gene, CDR1 is LNHDA and CDR2 is SQIVND (reference sequence). The CDR3 is 16 residues long. The full variable domain, rest sourced from reference TRBV19 and TRBJ2-5, is DGGITQSPKYLFRKEGQNVTLSCEQNLNHDAMYWYRQDPGQGLRLIYYSQIVNDFQKGDIAEGYSVSREKKESFPLTVTSAQKNPTAFYLCASRGGLAGDQETQYFGPGTRLLVL.